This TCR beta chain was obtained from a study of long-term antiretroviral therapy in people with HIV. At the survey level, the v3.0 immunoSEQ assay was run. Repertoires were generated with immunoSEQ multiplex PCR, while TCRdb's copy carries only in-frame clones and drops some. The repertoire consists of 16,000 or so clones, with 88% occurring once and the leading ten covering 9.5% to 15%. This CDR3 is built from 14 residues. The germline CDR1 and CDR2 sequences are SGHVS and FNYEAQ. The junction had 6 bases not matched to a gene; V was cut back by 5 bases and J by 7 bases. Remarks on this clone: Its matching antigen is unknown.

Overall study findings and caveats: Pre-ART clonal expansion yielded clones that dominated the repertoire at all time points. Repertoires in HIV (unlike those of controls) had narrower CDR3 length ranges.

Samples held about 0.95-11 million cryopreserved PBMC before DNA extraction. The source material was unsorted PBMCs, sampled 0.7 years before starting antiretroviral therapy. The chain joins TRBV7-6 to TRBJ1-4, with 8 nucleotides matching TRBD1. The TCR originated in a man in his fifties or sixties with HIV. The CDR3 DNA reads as TGTGCCAGCAGCCCACAGGGGGTTTCTGAAAAACTGTTTTTT. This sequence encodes CASSPQGVSEKLFF.